The clone carrying this TCR beta chain was detected ten times or more. The antigen remains unidentified. This specimen comes from a study of T cells after yellow fever vaccination. Whole-study findings and limits: Once the booster was given, most primary-vaccination clones reappeared, at about 96% for CD4 and approximately 88% for CD8. One caveat is that FACS-sorted repertoires could contain abundant clonotypes contaminating from the bulk population. The CD4 compartment and the CD8 compartment contained a small share of clonotypes in common.

This CDR3 region has 12 residues. V lost 7 bases and J lost 4, with 9 bases in between. Germline V gene data show CDR1 as SGHKS and CDR2 as YYEKEE (reference sequence). UMIs were added to TCR cDNA along with a universal primer site when it was made by 5'RACE template switching. TCRdb re-called the 5' RACE reads through MiXCR, storing one row per CDR3 protein. The sample holds some 120,000 distinct CDR3 sequences; about 7.4% are singletons and the top ten take 2% to 3%. The sample was CD4+ T cells sorted from PBMCs, taken more than 8 days after the first yellow fever vaccination. This sequence originates from a man between 18 and 35 years old who received the YFV17D yellow fever vaccine. The genes are TRBV5-5 and TRBJ1-5; tentatively, D is TRBD1 (5 bases). The CDR3 DNA reads as TGTGCCAGCGGACAAAATAATCAGCCCCAGCATTTT. As protein: CASGQNNQPQHF.